This entry lists 17 T cell receptor beta chains sequenced from one sample in a study of T-cell memory formation after mild COVID-19. TCRdb redid the calling of the 5' RACE reads with MiXCR, one entry per CDR3 protein. The table shows approximately 400,000 distinct CDR3 sequences, with roughly 18% occurring only once. Sequencing input: PBMCs or a T cell subset sorted from them (not recorded which). The receptors were sampled from a man in his late teens or twenties who had mild COVID-19 (a few samples of this study predate the infection). Cell type and time point are not known.

This clonotype was detected ten times or more. This chain joins TRBV6-6 and TRBJ2-3; the match to TRBD1 covers 7 bases. Germline CDR1 and CDR2: MNHNY and SVGAGI (reference sequence). The CDR3 consists of 16 residues. V was clipped by 2 bases and J by 0 bases; unmatched bases: 5. The CDR3 DNA follows: TGTGCCAGCAGTTACGGGACAGAACAAAGCACAGATACGCAGTATTTT. Its protein is CASSYGTEQSTDTQYF.

This clonotype was observed a few times. The V call is TRBV7-9, the J call TRBJ2-7, with 10 bases identical to TRBD2. The V gene end was trimmed by 3 bases and the J gene end by 4 bases; junction bases not matched to a gene: 9. CDR1 and CDR2 (germline): SEHNR, FQNEAQ (reference sequence). The length of the CDR3 is 16 residues. The CDR3, as DNA: TGTGCCAGCAGCTTCGGACTAGCGGCTTACCCTTACGAGCAGTACGTC. It codes for CASSFGLAAYPYEQYV.

J is TRBJ1-2 and V is TRBV5-1; 9 bases line up with TRBD1. Per the germline V gene, CDR1 is SGHRS and CDR2 is YFSETQ. V lost 3 bases to trimming and J lost 5 bases; unmatched junction nucleotides: 8. The CDR3 consists of 15 residues. DNA of the CDR3: TGCGCCAGCAGCTCGCGACAGGGACAGGGTTATGGCTACACCTTC. This gives the protein CASSSRQGQGYGYTF.

The V call is TRBV28, the J call TRBJ2-3, with 7 bases matching TRBD2. The CDR3 loop spans 13 amino acids. Germline V CDR1 and CDR2: MDHEN, SYDVKM. With V trimmed by 6 bases and J by 5 bases, 5 bases remained unmatched. The CDR3 sequence is CASSGGGGDTQYF. In nucleotides, the CDR3 is TGTGCCAGCAGCGGCGGGGGTGGAGATACGCAGTATTTT.

The CDR3 loop is CASSQGTSTDTQYF. The CDR3 DNA reads TGTGCCAGCAGCCAAGGGACTAGCACAGATACGCAGTATTTT. The chain uses TRBV3-1 and TRBJ2-3; D might be TRBD2 (5 bases). CDR3 length: 14 amino acids. V dropped 1 base and J dropped 0 bases, with 5 bases sitting between them. CDR1 is LGHDT and CDR2 is YNNKEL in the germline V gene (reference sequence).

The chain has TRBV5-1 and TRBJ2-7; D call uncertain. Germline assignment: CDR1 SGHRS and CDR2 YFSETQ. V dropped 3 bases and J dropped 0 bases, with 7 bases sitting between them. The CDR3 loop spans 13 amino acids. CDR3 nucleotides: TGCGCCAGCAGCTCCCCCTTCTCCTACGAGCAGTACTTC. Its translation is CASSSPFSYEQYF.

This clonotype appeared a few times. The chain combines TRBV20-1 with TRBJ1-2, with 10 bases that match TRBD1. From germline, CDR1 is DFQATT and CDR2 SNEGSKA (reference sequence). The CDR3 contains 13 residues. V lost 6 bases, J lost 7 bases, and 8 bases stayed unmatched. The CDR3 loop reads CSAAGQGFAGYTF. The CDR3 bases are TGCAGTGCGGCGGGACAGGGGTTTGCTGGCTACACCTTC.

This clonotype was counted a few times. This chain links TRBV12-3 or TRBV12-4 with TRBJ1-4; D call uncertain. The CDR3 has 14 amino acids. Trimming took 3 bases from V and 4 from J, leaving 9 bases between them. The CDR3 bases are TGTGCCAGCAGTTTCCGGGCCCTTAATGAAAAACTGTTTTTT. Translation: CASSFRALNEKLFF.

This sequence joins TRBV6-5 and TRBJ2-1; 8 bases are shared with TRBD2. Germline V gene data show CDR1 as MNHEY and CDR2 as SVGAGI. The CDR3 extends over 16 amino acids. The V and J ends lost 0 bases and 10 bases, in that order; junction bases with no gene match: 11. The DNA for the CDR3 is TGTGCCAGCAGTTACTCAACTAGCGGCGGCGCAGGGGAGCAGTTCTTC. Protein sequence: CASSYSTSGGAGEQFF.

This clonotype was counted between two and nine times. The DNA for the CDR3 is TGCAGTGCTACCCGGACTAGCGGGGGGTCCTACGAGCAGTACTTC. Translation gives CSATRTSGGSYEQYF. The chain uses TRBV20-1 and TRBJ2-7; 14 bases match TRBD2. J was trimmed by 1 base and V by 4 bases; bases with no gene match: 3. CDR1 and CDR2 from the germline V gene are DFQATT and SNEGSKA (reference sequence). CDR3 length: 15 amino acids.

Only a few counts were recorded for this clonotype. V is TRBV10-3 and J is TRBJ2-2; no clear D. Germline loops: CDR1 ENHRY, CDR2 SYGVKD. The germline V and J ends were trimmed by 6 bases and 5 bases, with 13 bases remaining between them. CDR3 length: 14 residues. CDR3 sequence: CAISPGSRTGELFF. The CDR3 DNA sequence: TGTGCCATCAGCCCGGGCAGCCGGACCGGGGAGCTGTTTTTT.

J is TRBJ2-7 and V is TRBV20-1; TRBD1 aligns across 7 bases. Germline trimming cut 7 bases from V and 0 bases from J; bases unmatched to any gene: 9. Per germline, CDR1 DFQATT and CDR2 SNEGSKA (reference sequence). CDR3 length: 14 residues. The CDR3 DNA follows: TGCAGTGTTAATGGACAGGACCTCTCCTACGAGCAGTACGTC. Translated: CSVNGQDLSYEQYV.

This clonotype came up once. The J gene is TRBJ2-7, the V gene TRBV11-1; D possibly matches TRBD1 or TRBD2 (5 bases each). Germline V gene sequence: CDR1 SGHAT, CDR2 FQDESV (reference sequence). The CDR3 contains 14 residues. With 1 base removed from V and 0 bases from J, the gap between germline ends came to 7 bases. This chain's CDR3 is CASSLGGPSYEQYF. The CDR3 nucleotides read TGTGCCAGCAGCTTAGGGGGACCCTCCTACGAGCAGTACTTC.

At least ten counts were recorded for this clonotype. The chain combines TRBV20-1 with TRBJ2-5, with 8 bases aligning to TRBD2. CDR1 is DFQATT, CDR2 SNEGSKA, per germline (reference sequence). V lost 3 bases to trimming and J lost 3 bases; unmatched junction nucleotides: 6. The CDR3 consists of 14 residues. The CDR3 loop is CSARQALAEETQYF. The CDR3, as DNA: TGCAGTGCTAGGCAAGCACTAGCGGAAGAGACCCAGTACTTC.

The table lists this clonotype with a few counts. The chain uses TRBV4-3 and TRBJ1-4; D uncertain. Germline-derived CDR1 and CDR2 are LGHNA and YSLEER. The V gene lost 0 bases and the J gene lost 11 bases, with 13 bases spanning the gap. CDR3 length: 14 residues. CDR3 amino acids: CASSQERGGWKLFF. In DNA, the CDR3 is TGCGCCAGCAGCCAAGAACGGGGTGGTTGGAAACTGTTTTTT.

This clonotype has only a few counts. This sequence joins TRBV19 and TRBJ2-5, with no clear D. The CDR3 runs 14 residues. V lost 4 bases to trimming and J lost 4 bases, with 13 bases between them. CDR1 and CDR2 from the germline V gene are LNHDA and SQIVND (reference sequence). CDR3 residues: CASSTAPGGETQYF. For the CDR3, the DNA is TGTGCCAGTAGTACCGCCCCAGGCGGAGAGACCCAGTACTTC.

The rearrangement joins TRBV6-2 or TRBV6-3 to TRBJ1-2; the match to TRBD1 covers 9 bases. CDR1 and CDR2 from the germline V gene are MNHEY and SVGEGT. The ends lost 9 bases at V and 2 bases at J; junction bases unmatched: 4. The CDR3 is 13 residues long. The CDR3 DNA reads TGTGCCAGAGGGGACAGGGAGAACTATGGCTACACCTTC. Translation gives CARGDRENYGYTF.